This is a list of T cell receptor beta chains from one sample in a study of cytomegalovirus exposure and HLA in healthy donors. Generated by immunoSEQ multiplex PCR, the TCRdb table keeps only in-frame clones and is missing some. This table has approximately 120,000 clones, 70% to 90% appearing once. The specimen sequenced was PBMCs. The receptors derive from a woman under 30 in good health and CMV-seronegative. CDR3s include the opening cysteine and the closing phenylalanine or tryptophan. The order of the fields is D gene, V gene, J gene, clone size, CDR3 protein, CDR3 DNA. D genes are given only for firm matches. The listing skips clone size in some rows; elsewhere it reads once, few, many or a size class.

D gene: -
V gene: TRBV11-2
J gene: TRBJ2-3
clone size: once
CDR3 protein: CASSLGLADTQYF
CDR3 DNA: TGTGCCAGCAGCTTGGGCTTGGCAGATACGCAGTATTTT

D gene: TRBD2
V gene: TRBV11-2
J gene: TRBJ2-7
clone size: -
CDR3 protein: CASRLLAGYEQYF
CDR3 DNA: TGTGCCAGCAGGTTACTAGCGGGCTACGAGCAGTACTTC

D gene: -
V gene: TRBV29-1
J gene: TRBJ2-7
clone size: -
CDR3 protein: CSVEDGAYEQYF
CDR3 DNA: TGCAGCGTTGAAGACGGGGCCTACGAGCAGTACTTC

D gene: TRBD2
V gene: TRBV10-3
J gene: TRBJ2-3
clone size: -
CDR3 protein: CAISELAGGRDTQYF
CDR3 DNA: TGTGCCATCAGTGAGCTAGCGGGGGGGCGCGATACGCAGTATTTT

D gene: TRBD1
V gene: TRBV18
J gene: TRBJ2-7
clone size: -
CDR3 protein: CASSATGADYEQYF
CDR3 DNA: TGTGCCAGCTCAGCCACAGGGGCCGATTACGAGCAGTACTTC

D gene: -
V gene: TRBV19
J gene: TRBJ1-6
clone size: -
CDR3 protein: CASSNRDHNSPLHF
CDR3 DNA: TGTGCCAGTAGTAACAGGGACCATAATTCACCCCTCCACTTT

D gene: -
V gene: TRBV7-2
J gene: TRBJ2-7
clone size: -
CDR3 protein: CASSLAPGRGRADEQYF
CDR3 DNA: TGTGCCAGCAGCTTAGCACCCGGTAGGGGGAGGGCCGACGAGCAGTACTTC

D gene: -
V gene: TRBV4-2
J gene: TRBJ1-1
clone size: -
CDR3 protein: CASSRPRVVNTEAFF
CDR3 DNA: TGTGCCAGCAGCCGTCCCAGGGTCGTGAACACTGAAGCTTTCTTT

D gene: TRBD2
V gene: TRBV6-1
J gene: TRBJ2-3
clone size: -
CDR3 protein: CASSERTSGRRDTQYF
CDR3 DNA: TGTGCCAGCAGTGAAAGGACTAGCGGGAGGAGGGATACGCAGTATTTT

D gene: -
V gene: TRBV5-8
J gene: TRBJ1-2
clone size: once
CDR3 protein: CASSYWNYGYTF
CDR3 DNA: TGTGCCAGCAGCTACTGGAACTATGGCTACACCTTC

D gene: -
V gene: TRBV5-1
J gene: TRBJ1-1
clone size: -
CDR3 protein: CASSRASGSNTEAFF
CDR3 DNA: TGCGCCAGCAGCCGGGCGTCAGGGTCGAACACTGAAGCTTTCTTT

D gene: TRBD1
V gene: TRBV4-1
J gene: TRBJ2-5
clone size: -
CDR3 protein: CASSQGPGGETQYF
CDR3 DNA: TGCGCCAGCAGCCAAGGCCCAGGGGGCGAGACCCAGTACTTC

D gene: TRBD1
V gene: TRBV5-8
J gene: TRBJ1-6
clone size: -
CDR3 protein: CASSVWAGTGVNSPLHF
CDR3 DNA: TGTGCCAGCAGCGTATGGGCCGGGACAGGGGTTAATTCACCCCTCCACTTT

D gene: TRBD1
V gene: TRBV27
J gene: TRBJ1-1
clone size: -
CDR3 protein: CASSTRTGAMNTEAFF
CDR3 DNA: TGTGCCAGCAGTACCCGGACAGGGGCGATGAACACTGAAGCTTTCTTT

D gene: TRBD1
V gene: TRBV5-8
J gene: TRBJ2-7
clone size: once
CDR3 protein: CASSLFRVRDRAYEQYF
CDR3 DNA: TGTGCCAGCAGCTTGTTCCGGGTCCGGGACAGGGCCTACGAGCAGTACTTC

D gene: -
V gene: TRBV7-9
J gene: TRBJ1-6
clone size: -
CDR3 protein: CASSYGTDGSPLHF
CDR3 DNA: TGTGCCAGCAGCTATGGGACTGACGGATCACCCCTCCACTTT